One sample yielded the 14 T cell receptor beta chains listed below, sequenced in a study of blood T cell repertoires in COVID-19. Only in-frame clones appear in the TCRdb table, and some are missing; sequencing was by immunoSEQ multiplex PCR. The data show tens of thousands of clones, about 86% seen once. Sequenced: peripheral blood. These receptor sequences come from a human donor in a cohort sampled during active COVID-19.

This chain connects TRBV10-3 to TRBJ2-7; possibly TRBD1 for D (6 bases). The CDR3 runs 13 residues. Germline V gene sequence: CDR1 ENHRY, CDR2 SYGVKD. With 0 bases removed from V and 6 bases from J, the gap between germline ends came to 9 bases. The CDR3, as DNA: TGTGCCATCAGTGAGTCGGGGACATCCGAGCAGTACTTC. It yields the protein CAISESGTSEQYF.

V and J are TRBV6-6 and TRBJ2-5; 11 nucleotides align to TRBD2. V lost 5 bases, J lost 2 bases, and 4 bases stayed unmatched. Germline CDR1 and CDR2: MNHNY and SVGAGI (reference sequence). CDR3 length equals 15 residues. In DNA form, the CDR3 reads TGTGCCAGCAGTACCCGACTAGCGGGGCAAGAGACCCAGTACTTC. Translating gives CASSTRLAGQETQYF.

The chain combines TRBV2 with TRBJ1-1; 10 positions match TRBD1. With V trimmed by 6 bases and J by 9 bases, 4 bases remained unmatched. The germline CDR1 and CDR2 sequences are SNHLY and FYNNEI. The CDR3 totals 12 residues. CDR3 sequence reads: CASRMDRGKAFF. CDR3 DNA sequence: TGTGCCAGCAGGATGGACAGGGGGAAAGCTTTCTTT.

The gene calls are TRBV7-9 and TRBJ1-2; 9 nucleotides match TRBD1. V dropped 5 bases and J dropped 7; count of bases not matched to a gene: 11. The germline gives CDR1 SEHNR, CDR2 FQNEAQ (reference sequence). The CDR3 consists of 15 residues. The CDR3 nucleotides read TGTGCCAGCAGCCACAATACAGGGGGCGCGGCTGGCTACACCTTC. It translates to CASSHNTGGAAGYTF. The variable domain in full, with the rest retrieved from reference TRBV7-9 and TRBJ1-2, is DTGVSQNPRHKITKRGQNVTFRCDPISEHNRLYWYRQTLGQGPEFLTYFQNEAQLEKSRLLSDRFSAERPKGSFSTLEIQRTEQGDSAMYLCASSHNTGGAAGYTFGSGTRLTVV.

The chain employs TRBV18 and TRBJ2-7, with D possibly TRBD2 on 6 matching bases. From germline, CDR1 is KGHSH and CDR2 LQKENI. This CDR3 comprises 13 residues. V was clipped by 6 bases and J by 6 bases, with 15 bases between them. The CDR3 bases are TGTGCCAGCTCGCGGCGGGACCCCCTCGAGCAGTACTTC. Encoded protein: CASSRRDPLEQYF.

The J gene is TRBJ2-1, the V gene TRBV5-1, with 9 bases aligning to TRBD1. The CDR3 is 14 residues long. Germline V lookup: CDR1 SGHRS, CDR2 YFSETQ. V was clipped by 6 bases and J by 8 bases; unmatched bases: 9. In DNA, the CDR3 is TGCGCCAGCACCTCCCGGGACAGGGCCCATGAGCAGTTCTTC. This sequence encodes CASTSRDRAHEQFF.

The chain employs TRBV24-1 and TRBJ2-1; 9 bases map to TRBD1. This CDR3 has 13 amino acids. Germline CDR1 reads KGHDR; CDR2 reads SFDVKD. V lost 10 bases, J lost 4 bases, and 4 bases stayed unmatched. The CDR3 region has the DNA TGTGCCACGGAACAGGGGGCTTACAATGAGCAGTTCTTC. Its translation: CATEQGAYNEQFF.

V gene TRBV18 combines with J gene TRBJ1-2, with D perhaps TRBD1 (6 bases). The CDR3 spans 13 residues. Germline V gives CDR1 KGHSH, CDR2 LQKENI. Trimming stripped 6 bases from V and 2 bases from J, with 10 bases between. The CDR3 DNA reads TGTGCCAGCTCCGGTCAGGGGAACTATGGCTACACCTTC. This translates into CASSGQGNYGYTF.

V usage is TRBV18 and J usage is TRBJ2-2; TRBD2 matches 8 bases. The V and J ends lost 1 base and 0 bases, in that order; junction bases with no gene match: 4. The CDR3 extends over 17 amino acids. CDR1 KGHSH and CDR2 LQKENI come from the germline V gene. The CDR3 nucleotides read TGTGCCAGCTCACCACAACGGGGGGGCCCGAACACCGGGGAGCTGTTTTTT. Translating gives CASSPQRGGPNTGELFF.

This clone has just one count. This sequence joins TRBV13 and TRBJ1-1, with 8 bases fitting TRBD1. The germline CDR1 and CDR2 sequences are PRHDT and FYEKMQ (reference sequence). CDR3 length equals 17 residues. Trimming removed 1 base from V and 0 bases from J; junction bases left unmatched: 7. CDR3 residues: CASSLVSGQGMNTEAFF. The CDR3 region has the DNA TGTGCCAGCAGCTTAGTTTCAGGACAGGGAATGAACACTGAAGCTTTCTTT.

The chain joins TRBV7-3 to TRBJ2-2; perhaps TRBD2 as D (6 bases). Trimming stripped 8 bases from V and 0 bases from J, with 10 bases between. This CDR3 contains 14 residues. Germline V gene lookup returns CDR1 SGHTA and CDR2 FQGTGA. This chain's CDR3 is CASGAGTNTGELFF. CDR3 nucleotide sequence: TGTGCCAGCGGGGCGGGGACGAACACCGGGGAGCTGTTTTTT.

V and J are TRBV19 and TRBJ1-1, with unresolved D. The CDR3 has 13 amino acids. Germline CDR1 and CDR2: LNHDA and SQIVND (reference sequence). Deletions cut 5 bases from V and 0 bases from J, with 7 bases between. CDR3: CASSEKLNTEAFF. The CDR3 DNA reads as TGTGCCAGTAGTGAGAAATTGAACACTGAAGCTTTCTTT.

This sequence joins TRBV9 and TRBJ2-1; TRBD1 matches 11 bases. Germline V gene lookup returns CDR1 SGDLS and CDR2 YYNGEE. CDR3 length: 16 residues. V trimming: 3 bases; J trimming: 8 bases; junction bases outside the gene matches: 10. CDR3 nucleotides: TGTGCCAGCAGCGACCCCCGGGACAGGGGGATGGATGAGCAGTTCTTC. Translated, it gives CASSDPRDRGMDEQFF.

The V and J genes are TRBV27 and TRBJ2-5; D gene unclear. With 1 base removed from V and 4 bases from J, the gap between germline ends came to 7 bases. This CDR3 has 13 amino acids. Germline V lookup: CDR1 MNHEY, CDR2 SMNVEV (reference sequence). The CDR3 sequence: CASSLYSGETQYF. In nucleotides, the CDR3 is TGTGCCAGCAGTTTATATAGTGGAGAGACCCAGTACTTC.